The 9 T cell receptor beta chains presented below share a single source sample, sequenced in a study of blood T cells in healthy people across ages. It was with a sample-barcoded 5' primer and a J-beta primer mix that a second PCR of about 6 to 12 cycles was run. TCRdb called the 5' RACE reads again in MiXCR, with one record for every CDR3 protein. Of 450,000 to 650,000 distinct CDR3 sequences detected, less than 25% appear once; the ten largest clones hold roughly 10%. The sample was also linked to a second study, of T cells of mothers and their children.

The specimen was blood. These receptors were taken from a boy between 10 and 17 years old in good health.

This clonotype was picked up a small number of times. The chain is built from TRBV29-1 and TRBJ1-2, with D perhaps matching TRBD1 (6 bases). The germline CDR1 and CDR2 sequences are SQVTM and ANQGSEA. Trimming left V 4 bases short and J 1 base short, with 7 bases between. This CDR3 contains 12 residues. CDR3 loop: CSVGTDNYGYTF. CDR3 bases: TGCAGCGTTGGGACAGATAACTATGGCTACACCTTC.

This clonotype came up a few times. V and J are TRBV27 and TRBJ1-4; D not certain. Germline assignment: CDR1 MNHEY and CDR2 SMNVEV (reference sequence). The CDR3 is made up of 15 amino acids. V lost 3 bases to trimming and J lost 8 bases, with 16 bases between them. The CDR3 sequence: CASSFMGDAKEKLFF. The CDR3 nucleotides read TGTGCCAGCAGTTTTATGGGAGACGCAAAAGAAAAACTGTTTTTT.

This clonotype occurred many times. The V call is TRBV6-1, the J call TRBJ1-5; D call uncertain. Germline-derived CDR1 and CDR2 are MNHNS and SASEGT. The CDR3 has 14 residues. Trimming removed 6 bases at V and 4 bases at J, with 13 bases between. This CDR3 reads CASSVPGDNQPQHF. The CDR3 bases are TGTGCCAGCAGCGTCCCCGGGGATAATCAGCCCCAGCATTTT.

The chain has TRBV20-1 and TRBJ2-4; TRBD1 might be the D (5 bases). Germline CDR1 is DFQATT and CDR2 is SNEGSKA (reference sequence). The CDR3 contains 11 residues. Between the trimmed V and J ends, which lost 8 bases and 6 bases, there was a span of 11 bases. The CDR3 DNA sequence: TGCAGTTACAGTAGGGGAAACATTCAGTACTTC. Amino acid sequence: CSYSRGNIQYF.

This clonotype was found a few times. The chain combines TRBV3-1 with TRBJ2-5, with D hard to call. The CDR3 is 12 amino acids. V lost 7 bases to trimming and J lost 4 bases, with 10 bases between them. The germline gives CDR1 LGHDT, CDR2 YNNKEL (reference sequence). CDR3 coding DNA: TGTGCCAGCATATCGGTCGGAGAGACCCAGTACTTC. This encodes CASISVGETQYF.

The chain is built from TRBV5-1 and TRBJ2-5; 7 positions agree with TRBD2. The end of the DNA is better explained by TRBJ2-7, so the J call may be wrong. CDR3 length: 15 amino acids. Germline V lookup: CDR1 SGHRS, CDR2 YFSETQ. The CDR3 coding sequence is TGCGCCAGCAGCTTGGATCCGGGGGGTACCTACGAGCAGTACTTC. It encodes CASSLDPGGTYEQYF.

Remarks on this clonotype: A much larger clone lies a single base off, so this may be a read error. This chain links TRBV5-1 with TRBJ1-2, with 11 nucleotides matching TRBD1. The CDR3 has 16 amino acids. CDR1 SGHRS and CDR2 YFSETQ come from the germline V gene. The CDR3 DNA sequence: TGCGCCAGCAGCTTGGGGACAGGGGGCGGAAGCTATCGCTACACCTTC. The encoded protein is CASSLGTGGGSYRYTF. Full variable domain (missing parts from reference TRBV5-1 and TRBJ1-2): KAGVTQTPRYLIKTRGQQVTLSCSPISGHRSVSWYQQTPGQGLQFLFEYFSETQRNKGNFPGRFSGRQFSNSRSEMNVSTLELGDSALYLCASSLGTGGGSYRYTFGSGTRLTVV.

The rearrangement uses TRBV7-9 and TRBJ2-7; D tentatively reads TRBD1 or TRBD2 (5 bases each). The CDR3 is 15 residues long. Per germline, CDR1 SEHNR and CDR2 FQNEAQ (reference sequence). With 5 bases removed from V and 4 bases from J, the gap between germline ends came to 18 bases. CDR3 protein: CASSEYTRGKYEQYF. The CDR3 DNA reads TGTGCCAGCAGCGAATACACTAGGGGCAAGTACGAGCAGTACTTC.

The rearrangement joins TRBV7-9 to TRBJ2-4, with D perhaps matching TRBD1 or TRBD2 (5 bases each). The germline gives CDR1 SEHNR, CDR2 FQNEAQ (reference sequence). Trimming removed 2 bases at V and 8 bases at J, with 13 bases between. The CDR3 extends over 14 amino acids. The CDR3 here is CASSLQGGGDIQYF. The CDR3 nucleotides are TGTGCCAGCAGCTTACAGGGTGGGGGAGACATTCAGTACTTC. Together with reference TRBV7-9 and TRBJ2-4, the CDR3 gives the full variable domain: DTGVSQNPRHKITKRGQNVTFRCDPISEHNRLYWYRQTLGQGPEFLTYFQNEAQLEKSRLLSDRFSAERPKGSFSTLEIQRTEQGDSAMYLCASSLQGGGDIQYFGAGTRLSVL.